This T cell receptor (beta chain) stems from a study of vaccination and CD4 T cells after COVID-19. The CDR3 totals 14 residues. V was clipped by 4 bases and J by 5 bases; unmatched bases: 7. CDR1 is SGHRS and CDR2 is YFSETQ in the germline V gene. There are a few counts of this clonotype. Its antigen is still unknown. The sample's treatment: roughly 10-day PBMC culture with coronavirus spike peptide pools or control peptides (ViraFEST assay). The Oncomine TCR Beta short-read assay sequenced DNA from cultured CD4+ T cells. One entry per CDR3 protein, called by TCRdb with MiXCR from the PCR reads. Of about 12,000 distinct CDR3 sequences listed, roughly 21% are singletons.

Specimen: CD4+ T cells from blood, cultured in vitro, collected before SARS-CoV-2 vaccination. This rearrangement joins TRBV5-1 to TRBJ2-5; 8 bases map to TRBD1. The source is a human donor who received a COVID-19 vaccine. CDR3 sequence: CASSPGTGRETQYF. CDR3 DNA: TGCGCCAGCAGCCCCGGGACAGGCAGGGAGACCCAGTACTTC. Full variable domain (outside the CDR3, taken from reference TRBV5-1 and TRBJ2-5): KAGVTQTPRYLIKTRGQQVTLSCSPISGHRSVSWYQQTPGQGLQFLFEYFSETQRNKGNFPGRFSGRQFSNSRSEMNVSTLELGDSALYLCASSPGTGRETQYFGPGTRLLVL.